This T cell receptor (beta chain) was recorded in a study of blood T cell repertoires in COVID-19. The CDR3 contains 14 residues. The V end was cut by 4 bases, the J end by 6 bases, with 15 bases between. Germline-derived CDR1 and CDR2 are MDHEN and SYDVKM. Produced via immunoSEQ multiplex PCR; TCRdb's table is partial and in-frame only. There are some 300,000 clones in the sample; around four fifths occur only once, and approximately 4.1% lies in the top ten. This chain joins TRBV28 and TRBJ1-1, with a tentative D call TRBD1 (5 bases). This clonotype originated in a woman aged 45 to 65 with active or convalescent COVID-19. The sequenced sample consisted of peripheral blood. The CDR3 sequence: CASSSREGEAEAFF. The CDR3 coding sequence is TGTGCCAGCAGTTCCAGGGAAGGTGAGGCTGAAGCTTTCTTT.